The clone carrying this T cell receptor beta chain was found a few times. Its specificity is not known. Trimming stripped 5 bases from V and 5 bases from J, with 10 bases between. CDR1 is SGHTA and CDR2 is FQGNSA in the germline V gene. CDR3 length equals 13 residues. The data are from a study of beta chain features in type 1 diabetes. Overall study context: The study examined 107,917,701 sorted cells across all samples.

Expressed TCRB transcripts were sequenced, since all the RNA that had been isolated was reverse transcribed. Profiled with immunoSEQ multiplex PCR; TCRdb holds only in-frame clones, not every one. The sample holds 970,000 or so clones, roughly 15% seen once. Only one heparinised blood draw was taken per donor, and its volume averaged approximately 100 mL. Overall study findings and caveats: The study found that naive, central memory and Treg TCRB repertoires appeared more similar in patients than in healthy donors.

The chain recombines TRBV7-2 with TRBJ2-1; D is unclear. Sequenced: naive CD4+ T cells from blood. This sequence originates from a woman younger than 30 in good health. DNA for the CDR3: TGTGCCAGCAGCCGCTATAGGGACAATGAGCAGTTCTTC. Translated, it gives CASSRYRDNEQFF. Variable domain in full (rest from reference TRBV7-2 and TRBJ2-1): GAGVSQSPSNKVTEKGKDVELRCDPISGHTALYWYRQSLGQGLEFLIYFQGNSAPDKSGLPSDRFSAERTGGSVSTLTIQRTQQEDSAVYLCASSRYRDNEQFFGPGTRLTVL.